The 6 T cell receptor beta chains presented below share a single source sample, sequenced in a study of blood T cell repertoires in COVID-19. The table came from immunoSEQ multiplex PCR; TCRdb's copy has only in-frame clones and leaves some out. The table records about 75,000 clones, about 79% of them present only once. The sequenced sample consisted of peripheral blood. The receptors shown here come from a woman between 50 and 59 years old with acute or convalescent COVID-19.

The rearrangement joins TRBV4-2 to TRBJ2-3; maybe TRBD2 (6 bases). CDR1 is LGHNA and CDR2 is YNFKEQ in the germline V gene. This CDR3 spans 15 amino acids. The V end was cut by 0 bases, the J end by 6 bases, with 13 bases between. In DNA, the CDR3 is TGTGCCAGCAGCCAAGATCCGACTAGGAGCGATACGCAGTATTTT. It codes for CASSQDPTRSDTQYF.

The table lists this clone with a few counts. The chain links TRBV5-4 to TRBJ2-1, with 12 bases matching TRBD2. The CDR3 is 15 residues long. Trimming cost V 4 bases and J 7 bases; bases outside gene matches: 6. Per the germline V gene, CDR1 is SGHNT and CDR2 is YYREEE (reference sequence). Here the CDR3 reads CASSTRTSGMNEQFF. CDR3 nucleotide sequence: TGTGCCAGCAGCACCCGGACTAGCGGGATGAATGAGCAGTTCTTC.

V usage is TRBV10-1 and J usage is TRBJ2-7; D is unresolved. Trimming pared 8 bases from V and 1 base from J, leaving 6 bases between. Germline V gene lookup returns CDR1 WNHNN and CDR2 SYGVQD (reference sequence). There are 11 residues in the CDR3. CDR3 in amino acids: CASVPSYEQYF. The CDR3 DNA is TGCGCCAGCGTCCCATCCTACGAGCAGTACTTC.

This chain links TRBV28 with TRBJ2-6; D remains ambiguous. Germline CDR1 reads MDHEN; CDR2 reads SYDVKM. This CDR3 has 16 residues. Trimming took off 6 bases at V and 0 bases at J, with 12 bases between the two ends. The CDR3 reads CASRPLESSGANVLTF. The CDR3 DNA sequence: TGTGCCAGCAGACCCCTCGAGAGCTCTGGGGCCAACGTCCTGACTTTC.

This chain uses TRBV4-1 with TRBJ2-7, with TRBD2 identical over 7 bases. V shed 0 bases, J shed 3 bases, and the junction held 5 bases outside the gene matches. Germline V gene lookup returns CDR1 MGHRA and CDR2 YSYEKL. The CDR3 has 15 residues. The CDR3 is CASSQEAGRLYEQYF. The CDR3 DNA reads TGCGCCAGCAGCCAAGAAGCGGGACGCCTCTACGAGCAGTACTTC.

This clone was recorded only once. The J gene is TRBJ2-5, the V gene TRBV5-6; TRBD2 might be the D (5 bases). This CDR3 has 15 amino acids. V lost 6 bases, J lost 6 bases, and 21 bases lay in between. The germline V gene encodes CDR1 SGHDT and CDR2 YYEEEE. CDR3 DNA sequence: TGTGCCAGCACCGGGTACGGGGTAGGCGGAAAGACCCAGTACTTC. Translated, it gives CASTGYGVGGKTQYF.